Listed below are T cell receptor beta chains from one sample, sequenced in a study of blood T cell repertoires in COVID-19. TCRdb's table, derived via immunoSEQ multiplex PCR, lists solely in-frame clones and lacks some. Here the sample spans some 300,000 clones, around 86% being singletons. Sequenced: peripheral blood. These TCRs come from a man in his 70s with acute or convalescent COVID-19. Each CDR3 is given with its conserved first and last residue. The D gene is left open where the match is weak. Clone size is given for some rows only: seen once, a few or many times, or a class if the clone is expanded.

TRBJ2-3 TRBD2 16 TRBV4-1 . TGCGCCAGCAGCCTTAATCCGGGACTAGTTACAGATACGCAGTATTTT CASSLNPGLVTDTQYF
TRBJ2-3 . 12 TRBV30 . TGTGCCTGGACCCTCGGGTCTGATACGCAGTATTTT CAWTLGSDTQYF
TRBJ2-2 . 16 TRBV7-9 . TGTGCCAGCAGTGCGACCACTAGCCGGAACACCGGGGAGCTGTTTTTT CASSATTSRNTGELFF
TRBJ2-5 . 16 TRBV5-1 . TGCGCCAGCAGCTTCCCCGACACGGCGGGGTATGAGACCCAGCACTTC CASSFPDTAGYETQHF
TRBJ1-5 . 14 TRBV28 once TGTGCCAGCAGGCGGGGGTCCTCGAATCAGCCCCAGCATTTT CASRRGSSNQPQHF
TRBJ2-1 . 14 TRBV10-1 . TGCGCCAGCAGTGGTGGGGGCCTTGGCGATGAGCAGTTCTTC CASSGGGLGDEQFF
TRBJ2-1 . 17 TRBV25-1 . TGTGCCAGCAGTGACCCCTCCACTTTCCGTACCACGAATGAGCAGTTCTTC CASSDPSTFRTTNEQFF
TRBJ2-1 . 12 TRBV2 . TGTGCCAACCCCCCAGGGGAGAATGAGCAGTTCTTC CANPPGENEQFF
TRBJ1-2 . 13 TRBV28 . TGTGCCAGCACTCAGAATCGCCGGGATGGCTACACCTTC CASTQNRRDGYTF
TRBJ2-7 . 12 TRBV29-1 . TGCAGCGTTGGGGAGAGTCACTACGAGCAGTACTTC CSVGESHYEQYF
TRBJ1-4 . 16 TRBV15 few TGTGCCACCTACAACCCAATGGGAGGGGAAGGTGAAAAACTGTTTTTT CATYNPMGGEGEKLFF
TRBJ1-6 TRBD1 15 TRBV3-1/TRBV3-2 . TGTGCCAGCAGCCTTACCGGGACAGGGGTTTCACCCCTCCACTTT CASSLTGTGVSPLHF
TRBJ2-1 TRBD2 15 TRBV28 . TGTGCCAGCAGTTTAGGGTCGGGGGGGTACAATGAGCAGTTCTTC CASSLGSGGYNEQFF
TRBJ1-5 . 16 TRBV30 . TGTGCCTGGAGTGTATTTGGGCCGGGGGGGGATCAGCCCCAGCATTTT CAWSVFGPGGDQPQHF
TRBJ2-3 . 18 TRBV5-1 . TGCGCCAGCAGCTTGGCCTGGGAGACTAGTACAAGCACAGATACGCAGTATTTT CASSLAWETSTSTDTQYF
TRBJ2-3 . 12 TRBV7-9 . TGTGCCAGCAGAGGGGATGGAGATACGCAGTATTTT CASRGDGDTQYF
TRBJ1-2 . 14 TRBV28 . TGTGCCAGCAGTTTTTCGCTAGGAGACGGTGGCTACACCTTC CASSFSLGDGGYTF
TRBJ1-6 . 17 TRBV4-2 . TGTGCCAGCAGCCAAGATGCCCGGGGATTGGGGAATTCACCCCTCCACTTT CASSQDARGLGNSPLHF
TRBJ1-6 . 15 TRBV18 . TGTGCCAGCTCACCAAACGGGGTAGAGAATTCCCCCCTCCACTTT CASSPNGVENSPLHF
TRBJ2-3 TRBD2 16 TRBV5-1 . TGCGCCAGCAGCCCTGGACTAGCGGGAGCTTTAGATACGCAGTATTTT CASSPGLAGALDTQYF
TRBJ2-3 TRBD2 17 TRBV28 . TGTGCCAGCAGCCTTACGGGAGGCGGGGGGCTCACAGATACGCAGTATTTT CASSLTGGGGLTDTQYF
TRBJ2-1 TRBD2 15 TRBV2 . TGTGCCAGCAGTGAGGGGACTAGCGGGAGCGGTGAGCAGTTCTTC CASSEGTSGSGEQFF
TRBJ2-3 TRBD1 15 TRBV5-1 . TGCGCCAGCAGCTTGGCCAGGCAGGGGGCAGATACGCAGTATTTT CASSLARQGADTQYF
TRBJ2-7 . 14 TRBV3-1/TRBV3-2 . TGTGCCAGCAGCCACGCAACGCAGACCTACGAGCAGTACTTC CASSHATQTYEQYF
TRBJ2-7 . 13 TRBV10-3 . TGTGCCATCAGTGAGTCGGGCAGCTACGAGCAGTACTTC CAISESGSYEQYF
TRBJ1-4 . 15 TRBV28 . TGTGCCAGCCACACCTCGGCGGGGCGGGAAGAAAAACTGTTTTTT CASHTSAGREEKLFF